Listed below are T cell receptor beta chains from one sample, sequenced in a study of blood T cell repertoires in COVID-19. Assay: immunoSEQ multiplex PCR; the TCRdb copy retains only in-frame clones and omits some. The sample contains about 59,000 clones, about nine tenths of which appear only once. Sequencing used peripheral blood. The receptor source for this set is a human donor in a cohort sampled during active COVID-19. The CDR3 runs from the conserved cysteine through the conserved F or W. A D gene is named only where the DNA matches it firmly. Part of the rows lack a size; the others show once, few, many or a class for expanded clones.

v_gene: TRBV7-9; j_gene: TRBJ2-7; d_gene: TRBD2; abundance: .; CDR3aa: CASSLSSGGYSYEQYF; CDR3nt: TGTGCCAGCAGCTTATCTAGCGGGGGTTACTCCTACGAGCAGTACTTC
v_gene: TRBV19; j_gene: TRBJ2-3; d_gene: .; abundance: .; CDR3aa: CASSRRGDTQYF; CDR3nt: TGTGCCAGTAGCCGGAGAGGGGATACGCAGTATTTT
v_gene: TRBV10-2; j_gene: TRBJ2-7; d_gene: TRBD2; abundance: once; CDR3aa: CASSSGLAGPYEQYF; CDR3nt: TGCGCCAGCAGTTCGGGCCTAGCGGGACCCTACGAGCAGTACTTC
v_gene: TRBV5-1; j_gene: TRBJ2-7; d_gene: .; abundance: .; CDR3aa: CASSTSPRAEYEQYF; CDR3nt: TGCGCCAGCAGCACGTCCCCGAGGGCAGAATACGAGCAGTACTTC
v_gene: TRBV5-1; j_gene: TRBJ2-7; d_gene: .; abundance: .; CDR3aa: CASSLDNFFYEQYF; CDR3nt: TGCGCCAGCAGCTTGGATAACTTCTTCTACGAGCAGTACTTC
v_gene: TRBV7-6; j_gene: TRBJ1-2; d_gene: .; abundance: .; CDR3aa: CASSLDEGANYGYTF; CDR3nt: TGTGCCAGCAGCTTAGACGAAGGGGCCAACTATGGCTACACCTTC
v_gene: TRBV5-1; j_gene: TRBJ2-3; d_gene: TRBD1; abundance: .; CDR3aa: CASSRPGGAADTQYF; CDR3nt: TGCGCCAGCAGTCGGCCAGGGGGCGCCGCAGATACGCAGTATTTT
v_gene: TRBV4-2; j_gene: TRBJ1-5; d_gene: .; abundance: once; CDR3aa: CASRGRDGINQPQHF; CDR3nt: TGTGCCAGCAGGGGGAGGGACGGTATCAATCAGCCCCAGCATTTT
v_gene: TRBV5-1; j_gene: TRBJ1-1; d_gene: .; abundance: .; CDR3aa: CASSLQGGGEAFF; CDR3nt: TGCGCCAGCAGCTTACAAGGTGGGGGGGAAGCTTTCTTT
v_gene: TRBV2; j_gene: TRBJ2-1; d_gene: TRBD2; abundance: .; CDR3aa: CARGLAGNNEQFF; CDR3nt: TGTGCCAGGGGACTAGCGGGAAACAATGAGCAGTTCTTC
v_gene: TRBV15; j_gene: TRBJ2-3; d_gene: TRBD1; abundance: once; CDR3aa: CATSRQGGTGADTQYF; CDR3nt: TGTGCCACCAGCAGACAGGGGGGGACAGGGGCCGATACGCAGTATTTT
v_gene: TRBV3-1/TRBV3-2; j_gene: TRBJ2-3; d_gene: TRBD2; abundance: .; CDR3aa: CASSLPLASGGVTDTQYF; CDR3nt: TGTGCCAGCAGCCTCCCCCTTGCTAGCGGGGGGGTCACAGATACGCAGTATTTT
v_gene: TRBV29-1; j_gene: TRBJ1-1; d_gene: .; abundance: .; CDR3aa: CSAGPSMNTEAFF; CDR3nt: TGCAGCGCTGGGCCTTCAATGAACACTGAAGCTTTCTTT
v_gene: TRBV5-6; j_gene: TRBJ1-3; d_gene: .; abundance: .; CDR3aa: CASSLVGSPRNTIYF; CDR3nt: TGTGCCAGCAGCTTGGTGGGGAGTCCCCGAAACACCATATATTTT
v_gene: TRBV23-1; j_gene: TRBJ2-7; d_gene: .; abundance: .; CDR3aa: CASSQGRVVDEQYF; CDR3nt: TGCGCCAGCAGTCAAGGCAGGGTCGTAGACGAGCAGTACTTC
v_gene: TRBV28; j_gene: TRBJ1-5; d_gene: TRBD1; abundance: once; CDR3aa: CASSPLGQVHQPQHF; CDR3nt: TGTGCCAGCAGTCCCTTGGGACAGGTGCATCAGCCCCAGCATTTT
v_gene: TRBV9; j_gene: TRBJ2-1; d_gene: TRBD1; abundance: .; CDR3aa: CASRPGQGASSEQFF; CDR3nt: TGTGCCAGCCGACCGGGACAGGGGGCTAGTAGTGAGCAGTTCTTC
v_gene: TRBV5-1; j_gene: TRBJ2-3; d_gene: .; abundance: .; CDR3aa: CASTLTGERSDTQYF; CDR3nt: TGCGCCAGCACTCTAACGGGGGAGCGGTCAGATACGCAGTATTTT
v_gene: TRBV6-2/TRBV6-3; j_gene: TRBJ2-2; d_gene: .; abundance: .; CDR3aa: CASSYGPQFANTGELFF; CDR3nt: TGTGCCAGCAGTTACGGCCCTCAGTTCGCGAACACCGGGGAGCTGTTTTTT
v_gene: TRBV11-2; j_gene: TRBJ2-7; d_gene: .; abundance: once; CDR3aa: CASSLSDRPREQYF; CDR3nt: TGTGCCAGCAGCTTATCAGACAGGCCTAGGGAGCAGTACTTC
v_gene: TRBV5-6; j_gene: TRBJ2-7; d_gene: TRBD2; abundance: .; CDR3aa: CASGPTGRGKGHEQYF; CDR3nt: TGTGCCAGCGGCCCGACGGGGCGGGGGAAGGGCCACGAGCAGTACTTC
v_gene: TRBV19; j_gene: TRBJ1-1; d_gene: .; abundance: .; CDR3aa: CASSILFRGGGGSGTEAFF; CDR3nt: TGTGCCAGTAGTATATTATTTCGCGGAGGGGGGGGATCAGGGACTGAAGCTTTCTTT
v_gene: TRBV28; j_gene: TRBJ1-4; d_gene: .; abundance: .; CDR3aa: CASSSTGGANEKLFF; CDR3nt: TGTGCCAGCAGTTCAACGGGAGGGGCTAATGAAAAACTGTTTTTT
v_gene: TRBV5-1; j_gene: TRBJ2-1; d_gene: TRBD2; abundance: .; CDR3aa: CASSPPSAGISYNEQFF; CDR3nt: TGCGCCAGCAGCCCCCCGTCAGCGGGGATCTCCTACAATGAGCAGTTCTTC
v_gene: TRBV7-2; j_gene: TRBJ1-6; d_gene: TRBD1; abundance: once; CDR3aa: CASSRDRGLSRNSPLHF; CDR3nt: TGTGCCAGCAGCCGGGACAGGGGGCTTTCAAGGAATTCACCCCTCCACTTT
v_gene: TRBV21-1; j_gene: TRBJ2-1; d_gene: .; abundance: once; CDR3aa: CASSMTGNEQFF; CDR3nt: TGTGCCAGCAGCATGACGGGCAATGAGCAGTTCTTC
v_gene: TRBV19; j_gene: TRBJ2-3; d_gene: TRBD2; abundance: .; CDR3aa: CASTEPSGGVDTSDTQYF; CDR3nt: TGTGCCAGTACGGAGCCCAGCGGGGGGGTGGACACCTCAGATACGCAGTATTTT
v_gene: TRBV3-1/TRBV3-2; j_gene: TRBJ2-5; d_gene: .; abundance: .; CDR3aa: CASSRASRRGETQYF; CDR3nt: TGTGCCAGCAGCCGAGCGAGTAGGCGCGGAGAGACCCAGTACTTC
v_gene: TRBV4-1; j_gene: TRBJ2-7; d_gene: TRBD2; abundance: .; CDR3aa: CASSQGGLAGDEQYF; CDR3nt: TGCGCCAGCAGCCAAGGGGGATTAGCGGGGGACGAGCAGTACTTC
v_gene: TRBV25-1; j_gene: TRBJ2-5; d_gene: .; abundance: once; CDR3aa: CASSDQGETQYF; CDR3nt: TGTGCCAGCAGTGATCAGGGGGAGACCCAGTACTTC
v_gene: TRBV30; j_gene: TRBJ1-2; d_gene: .; abundance: .; CDR3aa: CAWAPGRGYGYTF; CDR3nt: TGTGCCTGGGCCCCAGGACGGGGCTATGGCTACACCTTC
v_gene: TRBV27; j_gene: TRBJ1-5; d_gene: .; abundance: .; CDR3aa: CASSLHGNQPQHF; CDR3nt: TGTGCCAGCAGTTTACATGGCAATCAGCCCCAGCATTTT
v_gene: TRBV5-1; j_gene: TRBJ1-3; d_gene: .; abundance: .; CDR3aa: CASSSEGSGNTIYF; CDR3nt: TGCGCCAGCAGCTCCGAGGGATCTGGAAACACCATATATTTT
v_gene: TRBV2; j_gene: TRBJ1-4; d_gene: TRBD1; abundance: .; CDR3aa: CASSGDRGHEKLFF; CDR3nt: TGTGCCAGCAGTGGGGACAGGGGGCATGAAAAACTGTTTTTT